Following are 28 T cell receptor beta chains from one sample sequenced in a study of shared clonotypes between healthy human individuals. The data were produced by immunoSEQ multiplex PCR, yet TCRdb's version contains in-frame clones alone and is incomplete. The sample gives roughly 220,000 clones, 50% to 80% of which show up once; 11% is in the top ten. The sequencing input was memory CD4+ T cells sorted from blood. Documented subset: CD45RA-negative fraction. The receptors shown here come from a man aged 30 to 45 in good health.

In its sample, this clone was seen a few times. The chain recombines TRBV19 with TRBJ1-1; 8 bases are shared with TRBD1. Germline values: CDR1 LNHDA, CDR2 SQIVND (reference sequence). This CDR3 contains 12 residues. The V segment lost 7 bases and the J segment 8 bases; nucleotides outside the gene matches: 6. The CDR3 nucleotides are TGTGCCAGTAATCACAGGGGGGGGGAAGCTTTCTTT. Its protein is CASNHRGGEAFF. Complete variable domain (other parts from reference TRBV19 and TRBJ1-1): DGGITQSPKYLFRKEGQNVTLSCEQNLNHDAMYWYRQDPGQGLRLIYYSQIVNDFQKGDIAEGYSVSREKKESFPLTVTSAQKNPTAFYLCASNHRGGEAFFGQGTRLTVV.

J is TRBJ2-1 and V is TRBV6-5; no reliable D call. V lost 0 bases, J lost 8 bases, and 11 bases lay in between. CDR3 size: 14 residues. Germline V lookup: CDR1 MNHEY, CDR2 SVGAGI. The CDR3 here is CASSYSIRAYEQFF. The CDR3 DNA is TGTGCCAGCAGTTACTCGATACGGGCCTATGAGCAGTTCTTC.

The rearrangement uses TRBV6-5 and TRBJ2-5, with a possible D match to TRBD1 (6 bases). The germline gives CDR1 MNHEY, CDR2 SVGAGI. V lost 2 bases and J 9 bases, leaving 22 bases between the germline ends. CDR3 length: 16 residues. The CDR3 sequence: CASSYGSQGNEGPQYF. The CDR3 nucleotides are TGTGCCAGCAGTTACGGTTCTCAGGGGAACGAGGGGCCCCAGTACTTC.

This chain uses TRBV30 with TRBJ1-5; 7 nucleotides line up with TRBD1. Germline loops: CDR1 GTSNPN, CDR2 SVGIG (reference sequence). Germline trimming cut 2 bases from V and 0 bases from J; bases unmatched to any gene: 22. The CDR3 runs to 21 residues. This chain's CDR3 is CAWSMRRGDSPFISSNQPQHF. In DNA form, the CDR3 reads TGTGCCTGGAGTATGCGCAGGGGGGACAGCCCTTTCATCAGTAGCAATCAGCCCCAGCATTTT.

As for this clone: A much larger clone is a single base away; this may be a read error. The DNA for the CDR3 is TGTGCCAGCACCTACACCGGGGAGCTGTTTTTT. It translates to CASTYTGELFF. J is TRBJ2-2 and V is TRBV2; D gene unclear. Trimming cost V 7 bases and J 3 bases, with 3 bases left between them. Germline V CDR1 and CDR2: SNHLY, FYNNEI. CDR3 length: 11 amino acids.

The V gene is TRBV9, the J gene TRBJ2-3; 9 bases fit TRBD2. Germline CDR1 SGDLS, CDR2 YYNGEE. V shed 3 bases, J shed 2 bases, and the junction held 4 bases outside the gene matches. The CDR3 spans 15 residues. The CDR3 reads CASSARLAVTDTQYF. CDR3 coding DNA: TGTGCCAGCAGCGCCCGACTAGCGGTCACAGATACGCAGTATTTT.

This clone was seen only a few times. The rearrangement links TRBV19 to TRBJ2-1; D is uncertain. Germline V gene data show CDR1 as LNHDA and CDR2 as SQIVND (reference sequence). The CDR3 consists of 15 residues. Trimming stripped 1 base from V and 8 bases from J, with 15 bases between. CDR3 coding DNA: TGTGCCAGTAGTATAGGTCAGGCGAGACTCCATGAGCAGTTCTTC. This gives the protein CASSIGQARLHEQFF.

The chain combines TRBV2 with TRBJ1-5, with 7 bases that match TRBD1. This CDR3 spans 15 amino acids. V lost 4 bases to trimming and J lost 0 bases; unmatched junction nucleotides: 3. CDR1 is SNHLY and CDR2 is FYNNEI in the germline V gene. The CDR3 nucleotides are TGTGCCAGCAGTGCCGGGACAGCTAGCAATCAGCCCCAGCATTTT. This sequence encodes CASSAGTASNQPQHF.

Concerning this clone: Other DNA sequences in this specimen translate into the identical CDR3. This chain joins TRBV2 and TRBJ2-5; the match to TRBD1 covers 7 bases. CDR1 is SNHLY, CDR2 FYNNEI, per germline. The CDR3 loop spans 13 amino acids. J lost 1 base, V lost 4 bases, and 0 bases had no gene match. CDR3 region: CASSGTGQETQYF. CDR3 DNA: TGTGCCAGCAGTGGGACAGGCCAAGAGACCCAGTACTTC.

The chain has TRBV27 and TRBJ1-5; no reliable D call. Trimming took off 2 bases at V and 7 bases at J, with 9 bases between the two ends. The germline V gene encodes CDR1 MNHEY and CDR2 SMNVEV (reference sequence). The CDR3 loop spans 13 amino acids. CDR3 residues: CASSLAYRQPQHF. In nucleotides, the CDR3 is TGTGCCAGCAGTTTAGCCTATAGGCAGCCCCAGCATTTT.

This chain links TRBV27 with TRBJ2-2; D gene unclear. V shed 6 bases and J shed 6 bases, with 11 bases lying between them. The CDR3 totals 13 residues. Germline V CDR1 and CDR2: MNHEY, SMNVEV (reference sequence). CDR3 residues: CASRPVWAGELFF. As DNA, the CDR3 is TGTGCCAGCAGGCCTGTTTGGGCCGGGGAGCTGTTTTTT.

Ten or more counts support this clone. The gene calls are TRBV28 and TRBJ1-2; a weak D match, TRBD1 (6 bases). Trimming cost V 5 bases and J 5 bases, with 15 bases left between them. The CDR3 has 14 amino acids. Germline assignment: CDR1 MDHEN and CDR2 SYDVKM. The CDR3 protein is CASSANNRVYGYTF. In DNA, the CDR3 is TGTGCCAGCAGTGCCAATAACAGGGTATATGGCTACACCTTC.

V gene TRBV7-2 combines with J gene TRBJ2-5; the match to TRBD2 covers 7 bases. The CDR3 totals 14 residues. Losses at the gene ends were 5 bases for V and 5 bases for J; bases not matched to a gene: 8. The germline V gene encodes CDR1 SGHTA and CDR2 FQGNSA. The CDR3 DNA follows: TGTGCCAGCAGCCCCGGGGAGGGAGCGGAGACCCAGTACTTC. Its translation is CASSPGEGAETQYF.

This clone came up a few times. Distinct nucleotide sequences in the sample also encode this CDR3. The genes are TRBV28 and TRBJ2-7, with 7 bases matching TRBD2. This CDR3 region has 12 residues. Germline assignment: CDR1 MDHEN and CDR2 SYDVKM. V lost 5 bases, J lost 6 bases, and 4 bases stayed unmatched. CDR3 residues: CASSLTSSEQYF. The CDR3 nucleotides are TGTGCCAGCAGTCTGACTAGCTCCGAGCAGTACTTC.

CDR3 in amino acids: CASSLVKGAETQYF. In nucleotides, the CDR3 is TGTGCCAGCAGCTTAGTAAAGGGTGCAGAGACCCAGTACTTC. This chain connects TRBV7-2 to TRBJ2-5, with unresolved D. Trimming took 1 base from V and 4 from J, leaving 10 bases between them. Germline V lookup: CDR1 SGHTA, CDR2 FQGNSA. The CDR3 spans 14 residues.

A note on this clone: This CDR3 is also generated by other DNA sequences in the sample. The CDR3 region has the DNA TGTGCCAGCAGGCGGCAGGCGTCCTACGAGCAGTACTTC. It encodes CASRRQASYEQYF. The gene calls are TRBV28 and TRBJ2-7, with D unresolved. Trimming took 6 bases from V and 1 from J, leaving 10 bases between them. The CDR3 sequence is 13 residues long. Germline-derived CDR1 and CDR2 are MDHEN and SYDVKM. The full variable domain, completed using reference TRBV28 and TRBJ2-7, is DVKVTQSSRYLVKRTGEKVFLECVQDMDHENMFWYRQDPGLGLRLIYFSYDVKMKEKGDIPEGYSVSREKKERFSLILESASTNQTSMYLCASRRQASYEQYFGPGTRLTVT.

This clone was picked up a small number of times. CDR3 sequence reads: CASSGLISNQPQHF. The CDR3 coding sequence is TGTGCCAGCAGTGGTCTAATTAGCAATCAGCCCCAGCATTTT. The chain recombines TRBV2 with TRBJ1-5; D not resolved. V was clipped by 4 bases and J by 0 bases, with 7 bases between them. The CDR3 is 14 amino acids. CDR1 and CDR2 from the germline V gene are SNHLY and FYNNEI.

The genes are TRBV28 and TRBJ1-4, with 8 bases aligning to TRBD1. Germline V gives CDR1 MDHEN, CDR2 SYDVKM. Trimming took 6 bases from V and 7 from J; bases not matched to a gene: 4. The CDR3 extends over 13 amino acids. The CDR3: CASRTRGREKLFF. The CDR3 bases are TGTGCCAGCAGGACCAGGGGGCGTGAAAAACTGTTTTTT.

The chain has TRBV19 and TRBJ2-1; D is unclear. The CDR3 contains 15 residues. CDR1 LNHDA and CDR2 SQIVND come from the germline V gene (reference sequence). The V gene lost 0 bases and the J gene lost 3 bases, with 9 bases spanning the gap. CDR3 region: CASSIDLAGYNEQFF. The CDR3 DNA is TGTGCCAGTAGTATAGATCTTGCAGGCTACAATGAGCAGTTCTTC.

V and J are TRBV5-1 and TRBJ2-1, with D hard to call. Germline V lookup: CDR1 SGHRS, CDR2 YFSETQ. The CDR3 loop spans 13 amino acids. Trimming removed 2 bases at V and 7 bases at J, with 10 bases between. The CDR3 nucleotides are TGCGCCAGCAGCTTAGCCCGCGAGAATGAGCAGTTCTTC. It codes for CASSLARENEQFF.

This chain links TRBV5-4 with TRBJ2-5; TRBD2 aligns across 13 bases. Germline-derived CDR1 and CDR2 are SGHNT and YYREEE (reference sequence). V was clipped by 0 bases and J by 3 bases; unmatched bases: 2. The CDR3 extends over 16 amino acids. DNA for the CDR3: TGTGCCAGCAGCTTGGGACTAGCGGGAGGTAAAGAGACCCAGTACTTC. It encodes CASSLGLAGGKETQYF.

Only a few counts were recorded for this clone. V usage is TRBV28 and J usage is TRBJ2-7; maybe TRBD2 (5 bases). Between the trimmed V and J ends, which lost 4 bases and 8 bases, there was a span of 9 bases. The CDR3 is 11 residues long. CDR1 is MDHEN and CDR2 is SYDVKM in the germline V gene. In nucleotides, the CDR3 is TGTGCCAGCAGTTCTGTCGGGAAGCAGTACTTC. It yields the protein CASSSVGKQYF.

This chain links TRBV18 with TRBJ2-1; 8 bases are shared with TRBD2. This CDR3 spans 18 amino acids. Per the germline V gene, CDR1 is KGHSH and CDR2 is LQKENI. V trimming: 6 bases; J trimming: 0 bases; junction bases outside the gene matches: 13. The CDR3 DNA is TGTGCCAGCTCTGTCATCGCACTAGCGGAAATCTCCTACAATGAGCAGTTCTTC. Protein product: CASSVIALAEISYNEQFF.

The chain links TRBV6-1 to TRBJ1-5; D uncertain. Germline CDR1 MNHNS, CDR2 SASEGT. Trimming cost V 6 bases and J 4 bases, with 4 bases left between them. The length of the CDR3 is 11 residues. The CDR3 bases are TGTGCCAGCAGGGGTAATCAGCCCCAGCATTTT. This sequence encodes CASRGNQPQHF.

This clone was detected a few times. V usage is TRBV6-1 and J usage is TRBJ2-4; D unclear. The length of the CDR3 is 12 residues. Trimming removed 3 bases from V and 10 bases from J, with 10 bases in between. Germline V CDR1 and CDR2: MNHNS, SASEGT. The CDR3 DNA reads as TGTGCCAGCAGTGAGGGCCAAGAGATTCAGTACTTC. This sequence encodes CASSEGQEIQYF.

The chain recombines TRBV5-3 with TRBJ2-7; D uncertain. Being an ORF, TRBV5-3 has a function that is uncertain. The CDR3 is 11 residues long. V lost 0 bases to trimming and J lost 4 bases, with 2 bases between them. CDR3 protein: CARSLVYEQYF. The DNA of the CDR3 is TGTGCCAGAAGCTTGGTTTACGAGCAGTACTTC.

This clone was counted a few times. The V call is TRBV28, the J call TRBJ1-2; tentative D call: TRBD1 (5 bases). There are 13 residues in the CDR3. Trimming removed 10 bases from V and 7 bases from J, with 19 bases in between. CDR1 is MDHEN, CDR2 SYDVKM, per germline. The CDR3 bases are TGTGCCACCGAGATGGGGGGAGTTGGTGGCTACACCTTC. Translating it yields CATEMGGVGGYTF.

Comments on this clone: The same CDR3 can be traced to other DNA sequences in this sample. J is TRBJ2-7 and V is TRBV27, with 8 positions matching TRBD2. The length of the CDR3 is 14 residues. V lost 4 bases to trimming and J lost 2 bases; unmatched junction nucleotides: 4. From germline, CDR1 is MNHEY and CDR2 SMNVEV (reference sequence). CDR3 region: CASSSSSGPYEQYF. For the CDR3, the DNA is TGTGCCAGCAGTTCCTCTAGCGGGCCCTACGAGCAGTACTTC.